One TCR beta chain is described in this entry. Its antigen is currently unknown. MiXCR, applied by TCRdb to the reads, yields one record per CDR3 protein. The data contain 650,000 to 900,000 distinct CDR3 sequences, about 30% of them singletons. These data originate in a study of T cell repertoires in cytomegalovirus infection. Study background: It was recently identified HLA-C-restricted and well-studied HLA-B-restricted CMV epitopes that the study used. Matching HLA type and CMV infection were both indicated by public TCR beta signatures.

CDR3 length: 18 residues. Per germline, CDR1 MNHNS and CDR2 SASEGT. Unmatched junction bases numbered 12, after V lost 1 base and J lost 3 bases. Findings and caveats of the study: Using cumulative public TCR beta family frequency, the authors identified those who carried CMV together with the relevant HLA. CMV-specific HLA-C-restricted TCR beta clonotypes dominated the ex vivo response.

The sample in question was cultured CD8+ T cells from PBMCs, obtained from culture after CMV antigen stimulation. The sequence was collected from a human donor in good health (CMV status not recorded). Some clones in this sample may be carry-over from other donors' samples. The J gene is TRBJ2-7, the V gene TRBV6-1; TRBD1 matches 10 bases. CDR3 nucleotide sequence: TGTGCCAGCAGTGAAGAGACCGGGACAGGGGCCACCCTCTACGAGCAGTACTTC. Translating it yields CASSEETGTGATLYEQYF.